The 16 T cell receptor beta chains presented below share a single source sample, sequenced in a study of tumor-infiltrating T cells and Merkel cell polyomavirus. The assay was immunoSEQ multiplex PCR, and TCRdb's table has in-frame clones only and misses some. This table holds around 33 clones. Every patient's tumor was robustly positive for Merkel cell polyomavirus Large T antigen on immunohistochemistry. Sequences were obtained from Merkel cell polyomavirus peptide tetramer+ CD8+ T cells sorted from blood. The source is a man between 70 and 80 years old with Merkel cell carcinoma.

V usage is TRBV28 and J usage is TRBJ1-2, with D tentatively TRBD1 (6 bases). This CDR3 region has 14 residues. CDR1 and CDR2 (germline): MDHEN, SYDVKM. V was pared by 8 bases and J by 5 bases, with 18 bases between. CDR3 residues: CASETQGRRYGYTF. The CDR3 DNA is TGTGCCAGCGAAACCCAGGGGCGTCGGTATGGCTACACCTTC.

V gene TRBV28 combines with J gene TRBJ2-1; TRBD1 might be the D (7 bases). V was pared by 3 bases and J by 9 bases, with 15 bases between. There are 14 residues in the CDR3. Germline V lookup: CDR1 MDHEN, CDR2 SYDVKM. In DNA form, the CDR3 reads TGTGCCAGCAGTTTTTTGGGGGGACAGCTTGAGCAGTTCTTC. Amino acid sequence: CASSFLGGQLEQFF. The whole variable domain, filled in from reference TRBV28 and TRBJ2-1, reads DVKVTQSSRYLVKRTGEKVFLECVQDMDHENMFWYRQDPGLGLRLIYFSYDVKMKEKGDIPEGYSVSREKKERFSLILESASTNQTSMYLCASSFLGGQLEQFFGPGTRLTVL.

The CDR3 region has the DNA TGCGCCAGCAGTCTCAATTCAAGATCCGCACAAAGTCGGGCCAACGTCCTGACTTTC. The encoded protein is CASSLNSRSAQSRANVLTF. This chain joins TRBV10-1 and TRBJ2-6; no definite D call. The CDR3 runs to 19 residues. Germline CDR1 WNHNN, CDR2 SYGVQD (reference sequence). With 5 bases removed from V and 5 bases from J, the gap between germline ends came to 25 bases.

The V gene is TRBV7-9, the J gene TRBJ2-3; D is unclear. Germline CDR1 reads SEHNR; CDR2 reads FQNEAQ (reference sequence). With 0 bases removed from V and 7 bases from J, the gap between germline ends came to 8 bases. CDR3 length: 13 residues. In DNA, the CDR3 is TGTGCCAGCAGCTTAGCTCACAGCAATACGCAGTATTTT. This translates into CASSLAHSNTQYF.

V is TRBV29-1 and J is TRBJ2-5; maybe TRBD1 (6 bases). Germline lookup yields CDR1 SQVTM and CDR2 ANQGSEA. The CDR3 totals 12 residues. The V gene lost 6 bases and the J gene lost 11 bases, with 19 bases spanning the gap. CDR3 region: CSVGASDYGQYF. The DNA of the CDR3 is TGCAGCGTGGGGGCCTCAGACTACGGGCAGTACTTC.

Details on this clone: One junction end disagrees with the germline gene, perhaps due to a read error. The chain employs TRBV29-1 and TRBJ2-7, with D perhaps matching TRBD1 (6 bases). Germline V lookup: CDR1 SQVTM, CDR2 ANQGSEA. The CDR3 spans 12 residues. CDR3 in DNA: TGCAGCGTGGGGGCCTCAGACTACGGGCAGTACTTC. It yields the protein CSVGASDYGQYF.

The rearrangement links TRBV2 to TRBJ2-5, with TRBD1 as a possible D gene (6 bases). The J call may be wrong; the DNA end is better matched by TRBJ2-7. CDR3 size: 18 residues. Germline V CDR1 and CDR2: SNHLY, FYNNEI. The CDR3 loop is CASSEFRRTDRNSYEQYF. The CDR3, as DNA: TGTGCCAGCAGTGAATTCCGTCGGACAGACCGGAATTCCTACGAGCAGTACTTC.

The rearrangement uses TRBV5-1 and TRBJ2-7; TRBD2 matches 7 bases. CDR1 and CDR2 from the germline V gene are SGHRS and YFSETQ. V lost 4 bases to trimming and J lost 1 base; unmatched junction nucleotides: 2. This CDR3 region has 13 residues. The CDR3 DNA reads TGCGCCAGCAGCGAAGCGGGGTCCTACGAGCAGTACTTC. Its protein is CASSEAGSYEQYF.

This chain joins TRBV10-2 and TRBJ2-5; D is possibly TRBD1 (6 bases). The CDR3 contains 12 residues. V lost 3 bases and J lost 4, with 6 bases in between. CDR1 WSHSY and CDR2 SAAADI come from the germline V gene. The CDR3: CASSEQGETQYF. DNA for the CDR3: TGCGCCAGCAGTGAACAGGGAGAGACCCAGTACTTC.

CDR3 bases: TGTGCAAGTCGCCGTGACTTGGCTCCACGAAAGACCTATGGCTACACCTTC. Residues: CASRRDLAPRKTYGYTF. The chain links TRBV12-2 to TRBJ1-2. TRBV12-2 is noted as a pseudogene. CDR3 length: 17 residues.

V usage is TRBV1 and J usage is TRBJ2-6; the table's D call TRBD1 went unverified against the DNA. TRBV1 is termed a pseudogene. CDR3 size: 14 residues. The CDR3 loop is CTSRLRSRANVLTF. CDR3 bases: TGCACCAGCAGGCTCAGAAGTCGGGCCAACGTCCTGACTTTC.

The chain links TRBV2 to TRBJ2-7; weak D call: TRBD1 (6 bases). CDR1 is SNHLY and CDR2 is FYNNEI in the germline V gene. The ends were cut back, 2 bases at V and 1 base at J, with 21 bases in the middle. The CDR3 length is 18 residues. The DNA of the CDR3 is TGTGCCAGCAGTGAATTCCGTCGGACAGACCGGAATTCCTACGAGCAGTACTTC. This sequence encodes CASSEFRRTDRNSYEQYF.

This chain uses TRBV14 with TRBJ1-2; 7 bases match TRBD1. Looked up from germline, CDR1 is SGHDN and CDR2 is FVKESK. This CDR3 is 15 amino acids long. V lost 0 bases and J lost 5; bases outside the gene matches: 6. This CDR3 reads CASSQETGQSYGYTF. The CDR3, as DNA: TGTGCCAGCAGCCAAGAAACGGGACAGTCATATGGCTACACCTTC.

This chain joins TRBV27 and TRBJ2-1; TRBD2 matches at 10 bases. With V trimmed by 2 bases and J by 4 bases, 2 bases remained unmatched. Germline V CDR1 and CDR2: MNHEY, SMNVEV (reference sequence). The CDR3 spans 15 residues. CDR3 sequence (DNA): TGTGCCAGCAGTTTAATAGCGGGAGGTTACAATGAGCAGTTCTTC. Amino acid sequence: CASSLIAGGYNEQFF.

The chain has TRBV7-9 and TRBJ2-7, with 7 bases fitting TRBD2. The CDR3 is made up of 17 amino acids. The ends lost 4 bases at V and 5 bases at J; junction bases unmatched: 17. The germline CDR1 and CDR2 sequences are SEHNR and FQNEAQ (reference sequence). The CDR3 sequence is CASSSPGGRPRSHEQYF. The CDR3 coding sequence is TGTGCCAGCAGCTCCCCCGGGGGGAGGCCTCGTTCTCACGAGCAGTACTTC.

The chain is built from TRBV28 and TRBJ2-1, with a possible D match to TRBD2 (5 bases). V dropped 5 bases and J dropped 2 bases, with 13 bases sitting between them. This CDR3 has 15 amino acids. The germline gives CDR1 MDHEN, CDR2 SYDVKM. The CDR3 DNA reads TGTGCCAGCAGTCTACGAGGGTCCGCCTACAATGAGCAGTTCTTC. Translation gives CASSLRGSAYNEQFF.